Sequencing of this T cell receptor (beta chain) was carried out in a study of beta chain features in type 1 diabetes. The study, taken as a whole, reports: Over-representation of high TCR-expressing cells was a possible consequence of cDNA sequencing. TCRB CDR3s from Type 1 diabetes patients were moderately but significantly shorter in all four CD4+ subsets.

This clone was seen a handful of times. Its antigen is currently unknown. Expressed TCRB transcripts were sequenced, since all the RNA that had been isolated was reverse transcribed. Clones were sequenced by immunoSEQ multiplex PCR, and TCRdb holds only the in-frame ones, with some missing. The sample has 250,000 or so clones; 14% are singletons. This CDR3 comprises 14 residues. Germline values: CDR1 SGHTA, CDR2 FQGNSA. With V trimmed by 7 bases and J by 6 bases, 11 bases remained unmatched. This receptor was obtained from a man aged 25 to 40 with type 1 diabetes. This chain connects TRBV7-2 to TRBJ1-2; 7 bases fit TRBD1. Sequenced material: naive CD4+ T cells from blood. The CDR3 sequence is CASIGGAERNGYTF. In DNA form, the CDR3 reads TGTGCCAGCATAGGGGGCGCGGAGAGGAATGGCTACACCTTC.